This T cell receptor (beta chain) is from a study of T-cell reconstitution after alpha-beta-depleted transplantation in children. This clonotype was seen many times. The CDR3 contains 18 residues. In germline, CDR1 is LGHNA, CDR2 YSLEER. V shed 1 base and J 5 bases; nucleotides not matched to a gene: 8. Construction of the TCRbeta library involved unique molecular identifiers. MiXCR, run by TCRdb on the PCR reads, gives a single entry per CDR3 protein. This sample has more than 500,000 distinct CDR3 sequences, with about 10% found just once. The rearrangement links TRBV4-3 to TRBJ2-5, with 15 bases fitting TRBD2. The sequence came from a female patient aged 2-9 years who had a stem cell transplant for aplastic anemia, so the T cells may come from the graft donor. The material sequenced was PBMCs, mostly from graft donor cells, taken 180 days after TCRalphabeta/CD19-depleted stem cell transplant. The CDR3 nucleotides read TGCGCCAGCAGCCAAGTACGAGGGACTAGCGGGAGGAAGGAGACCCAGTACTTC. Translating it yields CASSQVRGTSGRKETQYF.